This T cell receptor beta chain originates from a study of Graves' ophthalmopathy and Graves' hyperthyroidism. The overall study: Cases classed as stable hyperthyroidism had no ophthalmopathy within 18 months of follow-up. Findings and caveats of the study: The model flagged ophthalmopathy progression at approximately 66% sensitivity and 72.22% specificity. Ophthalmopathy and stable hyperthyroidism were discriminated by a 13-signature model, with over 85% sensitivity and 81.08% specificity.

Transcripts of RNA were the source for amplifying TCR beta CDR3 regions. HTBI primers primed a first-round RT-PCR, and a second-round multiplex PCR followed. One entry per CDR3 protein results from TCRdb running MiXCR on the multiplex PCR reads. The sample shows around 520,000 distinct CDR3 sequences, under 40% of them seen only once. This CDR3 has 17 amino acids. V lost 1 base and J lost 3, with 15 bases in between. Per the germline V gene, CDR1 is SEHNR and CDR2 is FQNEAQ (reference sequence). This clonotype was recorded many times. The antigen is undetermined. This chain connects TRBV7-9 to TRBJ2-2; D is perhaps TRBD1 (5 bases). The specimen was peripheral blood or thyroid tissue (not recorded which). The sequence derives from an adult man with Graves' hyperthyroidism. CDR3 nucleotide sequence: TGTGCCAGCAGCTTAGTCGTCACGGACATGTACACCGGGGAGCTGTTTTTT. Protein sequence: CASSLVVTDMYTGELFF.